The rows below give T cell receptor beta chains drawn from one sample of a study of blood T cell repertoires in COVID-19. Generated by immunoSEQ multiplex PCR, the TCRdb table keeps only in-frame clones and is missing some. The sample records about 300,000 clones, around 90% being singletons. The sample consisted of peripheral blood. These receptors came from a man younger than 35 with active or convalescent COVID-19. Each CDR3 is given with its conserved first and last residue. D genes are given only for firm matches. Not every row has a clone size; where given, it reads once, few, many or a size class.

D gene	V gene	clone size	J gene	CDR3 protein	CDR3 DNA
.	TRBV10-1	.	TRBJ2-3	CASSLPTVTPTDTQYF	TGCGCCAGCAGCCTTCCGACAGTAACCCCCACAGATACGCAGTATTTT
.	TRBV3-1/TRBV3-2	few	TRBJ2-7	CASRPIQGSEQYF	TGTGCCAGCAGGCCCATCCAGGGGAGCGAGCAGTACTTC
TRBD2	TRBV2	.	TRBJ2-5	CASRQTSGGEETQYF	TGTGCCAGCAGACAGACTAGCGGGGGGGAAGAGACCCAGTACTTC
.	TRBV11-2	.	TRBJ1-5	CASSLGLAKGQPQHF	TGTGCCAGCAGCCTGGGACTGGCCAAAGGGCAGCCCCAGCATTTT
.	TRBV19	.	TRBJ1-3	CATLRGGSGNTIYF	TGTGCCACTCTACGAGGGGGTTCTGGAAACACCATATATTTT
.	TRBV2	few	TRBJ1-3	CASSTGHSKTIYF	TGTGCCAGCAGTACAGGCCACTCGAAAACCATATATTTT
TRBD1	TRBV6-5	.	TRBJ2-7	CASRGTGTTYEQYF	TGTGCCAGCAGAGGGACAGGGACGACCTACGAGCAGTACTTC
TRBD1	TRBV27	.	TRBJ1-5	CASSIRRGLGNQPQHF	TGTGCCAGCAGTATACGCAGGGGGCTCGGCAATCAGCCCCAGCATTTT
.	TRBV12-3/TRBV12-4	.	TRBJ1-5	CASTSFGGEPQHF	TGTGCCAGCACCTCGTTTGGAGGGGAGCCCCAGCATTTT
TRBD1	TRBV11-2	once	TRBJ2-5	CASSLGTGDIETQYF	TGTGCCAGCAGCTTAGGGACAGGGGATATCGAGACCCAGTACTTC
.	TRBV25-1	.	TRBJ2-2	CASIEGTGELFF	TGTGCCAGCATCGAGGGTACCGGGGAGCTGTTTTTT
TRBD1	TRBV27	.	TRBJ1-3	CASSPADRSLGYTIYF	TGTGCCAGCAGTCCCGCGGACAGGTCGCTTGGATACACCATATATTTT
.	TRBV2	.	TRBJ1-1	CASSEGRGSTEAFF	TGTGCCAGCAGTGAAGGCAGGGGAAGTACTGAAGCTTTCTTT
.	TRBV2	.	TRBJ2-3	CATSPGSIADTQYF	TGTGCCACCTCCCCGGGGTCTATTGCAGATACGCAGTATTTT
TRBD2	TRBV6-6	.	TRBJ2-1	CASSYVVVAGKQFF	TGTGCCAGCAGTTACGTCGTGGTAGCGGGGAAGCAGTTCTTC
.	TRBV4-3	.	TRBJ1-5	CASSQDRTVNQPQHF	TGCGCCAGCAGCCAAGATCGGACAGTCAATCAGCCCCAGCATTTT
.	TRBV29-1	.	TRBJ2-3	CSVYRVDTQYF	TGCAGCGTTTACAGGGTAGATACGCAGTATTTT
TRBD2	TRBV7-2	.	TRBJ2-7	CASSLVLSAGTIIYEQYF	TGTGCCAGCAGCTTAGTGCTGTCGGCCGGGACTATCATCTACGAGCAGTACTTC
TRBD1	TRBV27	few	TRBJ2-3	CAIDFRNRGQEGYF	TGTGCCATCGATTTCCGAAACAGGGGGCAGGAGGGGTATTTT
.	TRBV14	.	TRBJ1-3	CASSQDAGANHGNTIYF	TGTGCCAGCAGCCAAGATGCGGGGGCGAACCACGGAAACACCATATATTTT